This note documents a single T cell receptor (beta chain) sequence. What it binds is unknown. The entry originates in a study of monozygotic twins with inflammatory bowel disease. Findings of the study overall: Healthy co-twins, by inverse Simpson, had higher TCRbeta diversity than their siblings with IBD. Varying immunosuppressive regimens may have increased patient repertoire variability. There was no support for any single strong signal or clonotype associated with IBD.

The template-switching step introduced UMIs that carried a 6-nucleotide sample barcode. TCRdb re-called the 5' RACE reads; every CDR3 protein appears as one record, without DNA. This sample contains some 400,000 distinct CDR3 sequences. The CDR3 length is 14 residues. This sequence was found in a human donor with ulcerative colitis or Crohn's disease, or a healthy co-twin of an affected twin (not recorded which). The sample consisted of blood. This chain uses TRBV12-3 or TRBV12-4 with TRBJ1-1. The CDR3 loop is CASSFNREGTEAFF.